These 14 T cell receptor beta chains were sequenced from one sample in a study of T cells in Graves' hyperthyroidism and ophthalmopathy. RNA transcripts were the template for amplifying TCR beta CDR3 regions. The HTBI primer set was used in a first-round RT-PCR of the TCR CDR3. One entry per CDR3 protein results from TCRdb running MiXCR on the multiplex PCR reads. This sample has tens of thousands of distinct CDR3 sequences, with roughly 50% found just once. Sequencing was performed on blood. Every receptor here comes from a woman aged 45 to 65 with Graves' hyperthyroidism that later progressed to Graves' ophthalmopathy.

V usage is TRBV19 and J usage is TRBJ1-2, with 7 bases lining up with TRBD1. Germline CDR1 is LNHDA and CDR2 is SQIVND (reference sequence). The ends lost 8 bases at V and 3 bases at J; junction bases unmatched: 9. The CDR3 is made up of 14 amino acids. The CDR3, as DNA: TGTGCCAGTCGCCAGACAGGGTGGGACTATGGCTACACCTTC. Protein sequence: CASRQTGWDYGYTF.

The rearrangement links TRBV7-6 to TRBJ2-1; perhaps TRBD2 as D (5 bases). V lost 1 base and J lost 2, with 15 bases in between. From germline, CDR1 is SGHVS and CDR2 FNYEAQ. The CDR3 has 17 residues. The CDR3 sequence is CASSLEGLVGAYNEQFF. For the CDR3, the DNA is TGTGCCAGCAGCTTAGAAGGGCTAGTGGGAGCCTACAATGAGCAGTTCTTC.

Concerning this clonotype itself: Germline and junction disagree at one end, which may indicate a read error. The chain is built from TRBV11-1 and TRBJ2-7, with TRBD1 identical over 7 bases. CDR3 length: 15 residues. Germline lookup yields CDR1 SGHAT and CDR2 FQDESV (reference sequence). The CDR3 here is CASSLDQDRSYEQYF. The CDR3 nucleotides read TGCGCCAGCAGCTTAGACCAGGACAGGAGCTACGAGCAGTACTTC.

In its sample, this clonotype was seen many times. V is TRBV6-5 and J is TRBJ1-6, with 8 bases that match TRBD1. Germline CDR1 MNHEY, CDR2 SVGAGI. V dropped 5 bases and J dropped 7; count of bases not matched to a gene: 13. This CDR3 contains 17 residues. This CDR3 is CASSLPRGQGANSPLHF. As DNA, the CDR3 is TGTGCCAGCAGTCTACCCCGCGGACAGGGAGCGAATTCACCCCTCCACTTT.

This clonotype appeared once. The genes are TRBV12-3 or TRBV12-4 and TRBJ2-1; the D gene is possibly TRBD2 (6 bases). Between the trimmed V and J ends, which lost 3 bases and 6 bases, there was a span of 12 bases. The CDR3 is made up of 14 amino acids. DNA for the CDR3: TGTGCCAGCAGTTTTTCGGGGGATAGCAATGAGCAGTTCTTC. This gives the protein CASSFSGDSNEQFF.

With regard to this clonotype: Because it lacks the conserved phenylalanine or tryptophan at the end, this CDR3 is likely a read error. The V gene is TRBV9, the J gene TRBJ2-3; maybe TRBD2 (5 bases). V was cut by 2 bases and J by 7 bases, with 14 bases left in between. CDR3 length: 14 amino acids. Germline V gives CDR1 SGDLS, CDR2 YYNGEE. The CDR3 coding sequence is TGTGCCAGCAGCGTTATCGGGAACGAATATACGCAGTATCTT. Protein product: CASSVIGNEYTQYL.

V gene TRBV10-3 combines with J gene TRBJ2-1; 10 bases align to TRBD1. The V and J ends lost 4 bases and 4 bases, in that order; junction bases with no gene match: 1. The germline V gene has CDR1 ENHRY and CDR2 SYGVKD. The CDR3 has 14 residues. The CDR3 region has the DNA TGTGCCATCAGTGGACAGGGGGCGTACAATGAGCAGTTCTTC. Its protein product is CAISGQGAYNEQFF.

The chain carries TRBV7-3 and TRBJ2-1; 10 bases fit TRBD2. This CDR3 is 15 amino acids long. The germline V gene has CDR1 SGHTA and CDR2 FQGTGA. V trimming: 5 bases; J trimming: 2 bases; junction bases outside the gene matches: 3. The CDR3 loop is CASSPLAGAYNEQFF. The CDR3 DNA is TGTGCCAGCAGCCCCCTAGCGGGAGCCTACAATGAGCAGTTCTTC.

Relative to its sample, this clonotype is medium-sized (0.01 to 0.1%). V is TRBV7-8 and J is TRBJ1-5, with 10 nucleotides matching TRBD1. The V segment lost 7 bases and the J segment 4 bases; nucleotides outside the gene matches: 7. The CDR3 is 15 residues long. Germline assignment: CDR1 SGHVS and CDR2 FQNEAQ. The CDR3 loop is CASTLGTGVNQPQHF. CDR3 coding DNA: TGTGCCAGCACCCTCGGGACAGGGGTTAATCAGCCCCAGCATTTT.

CDR3: CASGFGGAEEQFF. CDR3 nucleotides: TGTGCCAGCGGCTTTGGGGGGGCAGAGGAGCAGTTCTTC. The chain carries TRBV12-3 or TRBV12-4 and TRBJ2-1, with a tentative D call TRBD2 (7 bases). V gave up 8 bases and J gave up 10 bases, with 18 bases separating them. The CDR3 sequence is 13 residues long.

By sample share, this clonotype is medium-sized (0.01 to 0.1%). V usage is TRBV7-3 and J usage is TRBJ2-3; D remains unclear. The germline V and J ends were trimmed by 2 bases and 6 bases, with 9 bases remaining between them. Germline values: CDR1 SGHTA, CDR2 FQGTGA. The CDR3 length is 13 residues. In DNA form, the CDR3 reads TGTGCCAGCAGCTTATTGGGTGCCGATACGCAGTATTTT. It is translated as CASSLLGADTQYF.

The chain carries TRBV2 and TRBJ2-3, with D perhaps being TRBD1 or TRBD2 (5 bases each). Germline V lookup: CDR1 SNHLY, CDR2 FYNNEI. The CDR3 extends over 12 amino acids. Deletions cut 8 bases from V and 5 bases from J, with 11 bases between. This chain's CDR3 is CASSRGIDTQYF. The CDR3, as DNA: TGTGCCAGCTCCCGGGGCATAGATACGCAGTATTTT.

This clonotype was observed at least ten times. The V gene is TRBV12-3 or TRBV12-4, the J gene TRBJ2-1, with D hard to call. This CDR3 has 15 amino acids. The V and J ends lost 3 bases and 0 bases respectively, with 9 bases between them. CDR3 protein: CASSFYQSSYNEQFF. CDR3 nucleotide sequence: TGTGCCAGCAGTTTTTACCAGAGCTCCTACAATGAGCAGTTCTTC.

This clonotype was observed at least ten times. This chain links TRBV4-2 with TRBJ2-1; TRBD1 agrees at 7 bases. Trimming cost V 0 bases and J 8 bases; bases outside gene matches: 7. The CDR3 is made up of 15 amino acids. Germline V gene data show CDR1 as LGHNA and CDR2 as YNFKEQ. This CDR3 reads CASSQEVQGKDEQFF. CDR3 in DNA: TGTGCCAGCAGCCAAGAGGTACAGGGGAAGGATGAGCAGTTCTTC.